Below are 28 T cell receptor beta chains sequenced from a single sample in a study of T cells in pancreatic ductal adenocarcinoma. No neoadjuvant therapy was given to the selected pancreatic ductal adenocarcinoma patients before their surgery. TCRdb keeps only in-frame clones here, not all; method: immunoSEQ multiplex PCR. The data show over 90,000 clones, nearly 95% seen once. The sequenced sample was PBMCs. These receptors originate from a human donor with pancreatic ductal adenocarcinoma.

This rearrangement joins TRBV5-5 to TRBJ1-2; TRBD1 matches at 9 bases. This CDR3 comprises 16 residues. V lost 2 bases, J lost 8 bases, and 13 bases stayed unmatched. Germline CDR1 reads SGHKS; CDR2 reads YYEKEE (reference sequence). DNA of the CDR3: TGTGCCAGCAGCTTCGGTCCGTGGACAGGGGTTTCGGGCTACACCTTC. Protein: CASSFGPWTGVSGYTF.

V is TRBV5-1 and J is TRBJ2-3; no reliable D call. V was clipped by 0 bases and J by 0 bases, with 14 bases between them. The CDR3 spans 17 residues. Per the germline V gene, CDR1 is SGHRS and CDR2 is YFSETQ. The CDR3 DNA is TGCGCCAGCAGCTTGGCCGCGGCGTACCCTAGCACAGATACGCAGTATTTT. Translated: CASSLAAAYPSTDTQYF.

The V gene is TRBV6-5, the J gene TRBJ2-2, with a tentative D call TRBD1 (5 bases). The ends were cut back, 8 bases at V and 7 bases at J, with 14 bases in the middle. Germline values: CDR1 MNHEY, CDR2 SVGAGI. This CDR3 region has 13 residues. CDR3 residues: CASLGWGGGELFF. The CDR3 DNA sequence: TGTGCCAGCCTAGGCTGGGGCGGCGGGGAGCTGTTTTTT.

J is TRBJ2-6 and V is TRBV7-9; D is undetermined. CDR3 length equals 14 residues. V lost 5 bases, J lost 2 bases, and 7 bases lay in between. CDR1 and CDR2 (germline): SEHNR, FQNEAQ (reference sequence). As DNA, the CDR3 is TGTGCCAGCAGCACCACACCTGGGGCCAACGTCCTGACTTTC. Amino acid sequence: CASSTTPGANVLTF.

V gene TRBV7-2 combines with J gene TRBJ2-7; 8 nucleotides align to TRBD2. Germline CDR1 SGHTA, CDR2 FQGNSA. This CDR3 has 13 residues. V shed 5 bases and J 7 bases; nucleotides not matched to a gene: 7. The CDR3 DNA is TGTGCCAGCAGCACCGTAGCGGGATATGAGCAGTACTTC. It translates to CASSTVAGYEQYF.

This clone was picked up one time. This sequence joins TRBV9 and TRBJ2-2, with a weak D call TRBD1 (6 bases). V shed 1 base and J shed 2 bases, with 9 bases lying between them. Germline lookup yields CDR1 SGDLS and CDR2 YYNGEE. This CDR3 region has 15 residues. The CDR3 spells CASSVTDRNTGELFF. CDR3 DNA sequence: TGTGCCAGCAGCGTAACGGACAGAAACACCGGGGAGCTGTTTTTT.

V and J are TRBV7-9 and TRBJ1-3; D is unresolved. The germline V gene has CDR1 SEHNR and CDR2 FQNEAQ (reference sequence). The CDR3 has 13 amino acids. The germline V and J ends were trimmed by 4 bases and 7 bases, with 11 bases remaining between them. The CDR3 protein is CASSSEVFNTIYF. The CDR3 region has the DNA TGTGCCAGCAGCTCCGAGGTGTTCAACACCATATATTTT.

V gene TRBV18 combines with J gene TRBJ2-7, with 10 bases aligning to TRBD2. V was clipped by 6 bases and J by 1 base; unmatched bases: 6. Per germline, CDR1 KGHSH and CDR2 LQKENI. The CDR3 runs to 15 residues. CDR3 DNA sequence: TGTGCCAGCTCGCCAAGCGGGAGGGAATCCTACGAGCAGTACTTC. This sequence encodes CASSPSGRESYEQYF.

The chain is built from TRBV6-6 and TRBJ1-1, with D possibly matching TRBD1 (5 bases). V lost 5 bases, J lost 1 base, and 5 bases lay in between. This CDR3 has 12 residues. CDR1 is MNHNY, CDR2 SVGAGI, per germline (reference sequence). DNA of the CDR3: TGTGCCAGCAGTGGACAGAACACTGAAGCTTTCTTT. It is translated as CASSGQNTEAFF.

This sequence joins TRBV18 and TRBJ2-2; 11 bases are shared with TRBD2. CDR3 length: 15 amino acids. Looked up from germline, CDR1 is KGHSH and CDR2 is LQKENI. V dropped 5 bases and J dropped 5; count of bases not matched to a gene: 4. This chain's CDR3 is CASSWGLAETGELFF. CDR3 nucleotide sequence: TGTGCCAGCTCATGGGGACTAGCGGAGACCGGGGAGCTGTTTTTT.

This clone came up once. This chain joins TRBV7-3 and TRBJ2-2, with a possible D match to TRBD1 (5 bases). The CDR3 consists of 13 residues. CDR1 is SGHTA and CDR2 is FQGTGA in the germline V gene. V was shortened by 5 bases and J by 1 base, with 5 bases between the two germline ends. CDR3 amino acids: CASSQGNTGELFF. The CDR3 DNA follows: TGTGCCAGCAGCCAGGGGAACACCGGGGAGCTGTTTTTT. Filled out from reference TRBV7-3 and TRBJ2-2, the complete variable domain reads GAGVSQTPSNKVTEKGKYVELRCDPISGHTALYWYRQSLGQGPEFLIYFQGTGAADDSGLPNDRFFAVRPEGSVSTLKIQRTERGDSAVYLCASSQGNTGELFFGEGSRLTVL.

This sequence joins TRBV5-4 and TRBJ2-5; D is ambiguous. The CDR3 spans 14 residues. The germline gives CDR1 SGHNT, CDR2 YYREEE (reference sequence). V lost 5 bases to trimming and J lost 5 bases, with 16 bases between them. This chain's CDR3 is CASSSTLSEETQYF. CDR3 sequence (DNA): TGTGCCAGCAGTTCAACCCTTTCCGAGGAGACCCAGTACTTC.

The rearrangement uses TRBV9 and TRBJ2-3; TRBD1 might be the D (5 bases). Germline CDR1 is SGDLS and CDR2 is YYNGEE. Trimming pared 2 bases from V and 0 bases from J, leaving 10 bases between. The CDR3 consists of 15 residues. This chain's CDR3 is CASSVQGASTDTQYF. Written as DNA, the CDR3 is TGTGCCAGCAGCGTCCAGGGTGCTAGCACAGATACGCAGTATTTT.

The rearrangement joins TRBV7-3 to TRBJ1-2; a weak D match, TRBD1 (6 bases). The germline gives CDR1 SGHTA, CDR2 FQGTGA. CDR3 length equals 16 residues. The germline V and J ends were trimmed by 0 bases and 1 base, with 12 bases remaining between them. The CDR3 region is CASSLTPGGRNYGYTF. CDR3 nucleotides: TGTGCCAGCAGCTTAACTCCGGGGGGCCGTAACTATGGCTACACCTTC.

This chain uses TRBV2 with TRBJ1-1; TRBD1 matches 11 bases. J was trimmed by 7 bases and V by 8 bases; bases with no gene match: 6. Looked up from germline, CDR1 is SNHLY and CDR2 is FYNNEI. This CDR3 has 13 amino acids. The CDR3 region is CASCGTGGIEAFF. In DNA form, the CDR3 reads TGTGCCAGCTGCGGGACAGGGGGTATTGAAGCTTTCTTT.

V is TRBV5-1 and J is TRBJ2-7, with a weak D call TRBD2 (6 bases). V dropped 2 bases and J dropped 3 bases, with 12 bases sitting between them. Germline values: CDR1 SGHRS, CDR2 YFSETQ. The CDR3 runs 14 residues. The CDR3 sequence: CASSLTGVVYEQYF. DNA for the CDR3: TGCGCCAGCAGCTTAACGGGAGTTGTCTACGAGCAGTACTTC.

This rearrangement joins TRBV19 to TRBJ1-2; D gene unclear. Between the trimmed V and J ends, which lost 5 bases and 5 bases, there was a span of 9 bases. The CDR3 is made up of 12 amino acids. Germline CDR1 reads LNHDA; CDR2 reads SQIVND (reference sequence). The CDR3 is CASSVTDYGYTF. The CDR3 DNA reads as TGTGCCAGTAGTGTCACAGATTATGGCTACACCTTC.

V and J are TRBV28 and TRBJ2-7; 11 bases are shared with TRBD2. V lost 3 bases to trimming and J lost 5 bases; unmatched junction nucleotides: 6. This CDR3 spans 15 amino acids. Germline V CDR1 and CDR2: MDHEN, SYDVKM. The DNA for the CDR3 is TGTGCCAGCAGTTTGGGGCTAGCGGGAGGAAACGAGCAGTACTTC. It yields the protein CASSLGLAGGNEQYF.

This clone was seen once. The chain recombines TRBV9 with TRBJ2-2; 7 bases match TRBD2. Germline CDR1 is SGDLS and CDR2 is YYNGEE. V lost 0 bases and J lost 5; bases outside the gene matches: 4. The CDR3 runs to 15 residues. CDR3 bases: TGTGCCAGCAGCGTAGAAGGTAGCGGGACCGGGGAGCTGTTTTTT. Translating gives CASSVEGSGTGELFF.

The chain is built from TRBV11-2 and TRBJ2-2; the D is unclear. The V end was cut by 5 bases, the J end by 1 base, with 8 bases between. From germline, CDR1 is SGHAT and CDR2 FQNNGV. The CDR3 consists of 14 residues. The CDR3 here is CASSVLRNTGELFF. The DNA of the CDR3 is TGTGCCAGCAGCGTCCTCAGGAACACCGGGGAGCTGTTTTTT.

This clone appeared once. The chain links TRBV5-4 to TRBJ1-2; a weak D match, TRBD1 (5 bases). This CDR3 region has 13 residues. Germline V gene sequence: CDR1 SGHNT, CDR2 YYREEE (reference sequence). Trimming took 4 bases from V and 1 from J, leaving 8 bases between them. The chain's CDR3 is CASSLDSNYGYTF. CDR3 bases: TGTGCCAGCAGCCTAGACAGTAACTATGGCTACACCTTC.

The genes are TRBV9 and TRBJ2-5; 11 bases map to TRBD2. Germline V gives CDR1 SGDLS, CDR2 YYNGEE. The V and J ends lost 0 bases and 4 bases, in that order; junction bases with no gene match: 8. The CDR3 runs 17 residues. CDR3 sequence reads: CASSVGTSGSLLETQYF. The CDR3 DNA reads TGTGCCAGCAGCGTAGGTACTAGCGGGAGCCTTCTAGAGACCCAGTACTTC.

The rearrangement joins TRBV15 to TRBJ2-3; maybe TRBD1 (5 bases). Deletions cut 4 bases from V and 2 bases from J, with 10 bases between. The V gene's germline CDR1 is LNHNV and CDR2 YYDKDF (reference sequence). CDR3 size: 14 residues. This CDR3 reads CATSKTADTDTQYF. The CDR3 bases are TGTGCCACCAGCAAGACAGCTGACACAGATACGCAGTATTTT.

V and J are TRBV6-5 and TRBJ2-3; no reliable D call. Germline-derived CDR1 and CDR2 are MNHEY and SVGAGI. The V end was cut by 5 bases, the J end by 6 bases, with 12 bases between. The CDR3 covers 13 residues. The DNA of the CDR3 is TGTGCCAGCAGTCCCCTAGGTTTCGATACGCAGTATTTT. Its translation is CASSPLGFDTQYF.

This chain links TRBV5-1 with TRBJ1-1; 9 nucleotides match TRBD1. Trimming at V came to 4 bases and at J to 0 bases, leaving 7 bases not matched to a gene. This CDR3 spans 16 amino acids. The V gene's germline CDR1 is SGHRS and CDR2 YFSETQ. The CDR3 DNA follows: TGCGCCAGCAGCCTGGGACAGGGACACATGAACACTGAAGCTTTCTTT. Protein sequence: CASSLGQGHMNTEAFF.

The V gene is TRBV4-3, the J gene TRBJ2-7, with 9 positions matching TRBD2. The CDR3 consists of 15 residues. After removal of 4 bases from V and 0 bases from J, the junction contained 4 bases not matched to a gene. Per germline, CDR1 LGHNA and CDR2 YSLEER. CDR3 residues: CASSRTSESSYEQYF. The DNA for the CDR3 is TGCGCCAGCAGCCGGACTAGCGAGAGCTCCTACGAGCAGTACTTC.

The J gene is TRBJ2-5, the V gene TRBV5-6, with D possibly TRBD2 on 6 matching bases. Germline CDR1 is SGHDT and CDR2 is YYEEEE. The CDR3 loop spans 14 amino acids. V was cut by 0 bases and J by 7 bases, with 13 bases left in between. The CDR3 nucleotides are TGTGCCAGCAGCTTGGTGGAGGGGTCCGGGACCCAGTACTTC. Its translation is CASSLVEGSGTQYF. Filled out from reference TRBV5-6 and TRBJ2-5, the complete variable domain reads DAGVTQSPTHLIKTRGQQVTLRCSPKSGHDTVSWYQQALGQGPQFIFQYYEEEERQRGNFPDRFSGHQFPNYSSELNVNALLLGDSALYLCASSLVEGSGTQYFGPGTRLLVL.

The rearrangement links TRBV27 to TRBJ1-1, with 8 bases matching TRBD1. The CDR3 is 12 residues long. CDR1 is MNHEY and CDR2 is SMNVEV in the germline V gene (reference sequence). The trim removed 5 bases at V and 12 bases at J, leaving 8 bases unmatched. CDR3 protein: CASSRGTGVTFF. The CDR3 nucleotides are TGTGCCAGCAGTCGGGGGACAGGCGTGACTTTCTTT.